The present T cell receptor beta chain was sequenced within a study of cytomegalovirus exposure and HLA in healthy donors. The primer mix had 60 Vbeta and 13 Jbeta primers. Produced via immunoSEQ multiplex PCR; TCRdb's table is partial and in-frame only. The repertoire includes roughly 130,000 clones, around 80% of them detected once, and 2.5% to 3% sits in the top ten. Trimming removed 7 bases from V and 5 bases from J, with 22 bases in between. Germline assignment: CDR1 SGDLS and CDR2 YYNGEE. The CDR3 consists of 15 residues. Sequencing was performed on PBMCs. The genes are TRBV9 and TRBJ2-7; the D gene is possibly TRBD2 (7 bases). The clonotype was recovered from a woman in her late teens or twenties in good health and CMV-seropositive. CDR3 residues: CASGRGGRDLDEQYF. The CDR3 coding sequence is TGTGCCAGCGGGAGGGGGGGGCGGGATTTGGACGAGCAGTACTTC.